This T cell receptor beta chain was documented in a study of blood T cell repertoires in COVID-19 (dated by TCRdb to about 2020). General notes on the study: The collaborator samples originated in the United States, Italy and Spain and spanned the acute and convalescent phases of COVID-19. The prospective study material was composed of cDNA or gDNA derived from T cells, B-cell-depleted T cells, or PBMCs. Deeply sampled blood TCRbeta repertoires from subjects exposed to, actively infected with, or recovered from COVID-19 were included in the dataset. The repertoires were released in a freely available public database meant as a resource for research on the immune response to SARS-CoV-2. Samples came from the ongoing ImmuneRACE study (first 160 participants) plus 1,254 subjects from 6 global collaborators. The sample metadata nearly always contained a de-identified subject ID, COVID-19 status, age in years and sex. Where available, HLA class I and class II types were obtained from metadata supplied by the sample provider rather than from assay-based typing. Results and caveats for the whole study, not just this receptor: How much clinical and demographic metadata was included differed by source and by participant, and the metadata was provided uncurated.

Whole blood was collected in K2EDTA tubes by collaborating institutions according to the institutions' own protocols. Collaborator samples were shipped for TCRbeta analysis as frozen whole blood, isolated PBMCs, or DNA extracted from either sample type. With regard to this clone: Its binding antigen is unknown. Per-base qualities were not stored, and no clone one base away is much larger.

TCRbeta CDR3 regions were amplified from genomic DNA using the immunoSEQ Assay, a bias-controlled multiplex PCR. In the source study's methods: Nucleated cell counts per sample were estimated from amplification of reference gene primers within the assay. To quantify the absolute abundance of each unique TCRbeta CDR3 rearrangement, sequence reads were collapsed and filtered. For each sample, productive Simpson clonality was calculated as the square root of Simpson's diversity index across productive rearrangements. In TCRdb, the immuneACCESS table is reduced to in-frame sequences with V and J assigned. These tables do not hold every clone; where another copy was compared, an unresolved V gene accounts for under half, and the others remain unexplained. V and J calls and clone size are copied from that table; D and trimming were computed from the DNA. This sample gives fewer than 250,000 clones in total; 88% of them show up just once. Of the sample, approximately 1.7% is held by the ten largest clones.

From its cysteine to its phenylalanine, the CDR3 spans 14 amino acids. The DNA shown is the 42-base CDR3, in frame from base 1. Trimming removed 5 bases from V and 7 bases from J, leaving 12 bases between the germline ends. The germline V gene (reference sequence) yields SEHNR for CDR1 and FQNEAQ for CDR2. The chain couples TRBV7-9 to TRBJ1-6, and the D gene may be TRBD1, 6 bases matching. The receptor was isolated from a man between 70 and 80 years old with acute or convalescent COVID-19. The source material was peripheral blood. The CDR3 region: CASSHRVVNSPLHF. The nucleotides read TGTGCCAGCAGCCACAGGGTAGTAAATTCACCCCTCCACTTT.